Listed below are T cell receptor beta chains from one sample, sequenced in a study of T cell changes during pregnancy in multiple sclerosis. The repertoire was sequenced with immunoSEQ multiplex PCR; TCRdb's copy has only in-frame clones and lacks some. The table has 59,000 or so clones, 90% to 95% seen once. Here the sequenced sample was peripheral blood, taken in the third trimester of pregnancy. The receptors stem from a female donor in good health, enrolled as a control in a pregnancy study. Both conserved end residues are part of each CDR3.

cdr3_length j_call v_call cdr3_aa
13 TRBJ1-1 TRBV5-4 CATGQGRETEAFF
11 TRBJ2-5 TRBV20-1 CSAPDSETQYF
15 TRBJ2-1 TRBV5-1 CASSLSGPAYNEQFF
14 TRBJ2-5 TRBV15 CATSRDASGETQYF
15 TRBJ1-2 TRBV7-8 CASSLTSRLEFSPTF
14 TRBJ2-2 TRBV2 CAGLTGGETGELFF
13 TRBJ1-2 TRBV29-1 CSAEAIPQYGYTF
14 TRBJ2-3 TRBV13 CASSRTSLLDTQYF
15 TRBJ2-7 TRBV6-5 CASSYSRQGSYEQYF
12 TRBJ2-7 TRBV28 CASSLWTGEKYF
16 TRBJ2-7 TRBV4-1 CASSPVLDRGSNEQYF
14 TRBJ1-6 TRBV19 CATGASSYNSPLHF
11 TRBJ1-2 TRBV28 CASRPEYGYTF
15 TRBJ1-2 TRBV19 CASSPGSSDNYGYTF
14 TRBJ2-5 TRBV18 CASSSGGAGETQYF
17 TRBJ1-3 TRBV10-1 CASSERFEEDSGNTIYF
15 TRBJ1-4 TRBV27 CASSLSGGEGEKLFF
15 TRBJ1-2 TRBV7-2 CASSSRTGSTYGYTF
14 TRBJ1-4 TRBV28 CASSPLRINEKLFF
14 TRBJ2-7 TRBV6-1 CASTVAVIFYEQYF
16 TRBJ1-4 TRBV7-9 CASSPGQAGFIEKLFF
14 TRBJ1-1 TRBV5-1 CASSPGGMNTEAFF